This T cell receptor (beta chain) was documented in a study of blood T cell repertoires in COVID-19. Study-level background: Sites across the United States, Italy and Spain contributed samples from acute and convalescent COVID-19. PBMCs, B-cell-depleted T cells, or T cells provided the cDNA or gDNA that made up the material.

Participant-given clinical history determined each cohort assignment. Here immunoSEQ multiplex PCR was the method, and the copy in TCRdb shows in-frame clones only, minus some. Here the sample spans 250,000 to 300,000 clones, over 85% being singletons. The TCR sequence derives from a woman aged 55 to 70 who had recovered from COVID-19. Material for sequencing was PBMCs or T cells enriched from blood (not recorded which).

As DNA, the CDR3 is TGTGCCAGCGCAAACAGGGCGGGTTCACCCCTCCACTTT. It encodes CASANRAGSPLHF. The chain links TRBV7-3 to TRBJ1-6, with D maybe TRBD1 (6 bases). The CDR3 is made up of 13 amino acids. V lost 8 bases and J 9 bases, leaving 14 bases between the germline ends. In germline, CDR1 is SGHTA, CDR2 FQGTGA.